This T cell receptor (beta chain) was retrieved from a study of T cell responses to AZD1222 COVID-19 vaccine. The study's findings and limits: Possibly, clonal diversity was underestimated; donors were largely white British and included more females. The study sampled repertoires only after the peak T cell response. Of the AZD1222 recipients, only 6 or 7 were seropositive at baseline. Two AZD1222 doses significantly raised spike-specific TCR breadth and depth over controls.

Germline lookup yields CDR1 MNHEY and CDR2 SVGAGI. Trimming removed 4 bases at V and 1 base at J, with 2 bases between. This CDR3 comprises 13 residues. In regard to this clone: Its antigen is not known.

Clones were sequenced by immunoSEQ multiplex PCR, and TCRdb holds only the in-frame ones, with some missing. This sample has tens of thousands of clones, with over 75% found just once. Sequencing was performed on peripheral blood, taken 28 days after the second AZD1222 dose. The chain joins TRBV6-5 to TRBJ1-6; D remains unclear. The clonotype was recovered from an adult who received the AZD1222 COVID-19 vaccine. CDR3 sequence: CASSWSYNSPLHF. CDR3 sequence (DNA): TGTGCCAGCAGTTGGTCCTATAATTCACCCCTCCACTTT.